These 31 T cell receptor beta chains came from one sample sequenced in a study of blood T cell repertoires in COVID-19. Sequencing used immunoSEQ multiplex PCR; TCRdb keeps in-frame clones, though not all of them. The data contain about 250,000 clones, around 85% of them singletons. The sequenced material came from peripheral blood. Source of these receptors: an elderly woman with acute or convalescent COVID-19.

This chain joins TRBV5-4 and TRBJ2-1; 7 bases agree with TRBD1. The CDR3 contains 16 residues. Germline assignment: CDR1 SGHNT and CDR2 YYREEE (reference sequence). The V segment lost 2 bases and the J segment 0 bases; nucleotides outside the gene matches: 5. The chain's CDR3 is CASSLFRGSSYNEQFF. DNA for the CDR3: TGTGCCAGCAGCTTATTCAGGGGGAGCTCCTACAATGAGCAGTTCTTC.

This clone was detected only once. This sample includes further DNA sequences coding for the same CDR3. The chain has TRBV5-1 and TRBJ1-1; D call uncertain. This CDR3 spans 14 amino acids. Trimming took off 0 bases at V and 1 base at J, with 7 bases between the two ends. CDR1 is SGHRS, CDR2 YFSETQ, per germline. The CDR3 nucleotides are TGCGCCAGCAGCTTGGCCAGAGGGAACACTGAAGCTTTCTTT. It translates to CASSLARGNTEAFF.

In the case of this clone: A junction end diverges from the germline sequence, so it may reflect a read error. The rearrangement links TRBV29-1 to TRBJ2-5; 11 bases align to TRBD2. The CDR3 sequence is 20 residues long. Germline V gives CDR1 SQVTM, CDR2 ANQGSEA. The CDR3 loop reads CGVEPPGLAVFLRGEETQYF. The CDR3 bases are TGCGGCGTTGAACCCCCGGGACTAGCGGTTTTTCTTCGGGGGGAAGAGACCCAGTACTTC.

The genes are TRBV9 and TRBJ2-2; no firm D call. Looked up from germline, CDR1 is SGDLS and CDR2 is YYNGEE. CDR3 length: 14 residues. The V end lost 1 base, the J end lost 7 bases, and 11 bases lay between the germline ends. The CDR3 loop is CASSVQSGFGELFF. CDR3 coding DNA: TGTGCCAGCAGCGTACAGTCCGGGTTCGGGGAGCTGTTTTTT.

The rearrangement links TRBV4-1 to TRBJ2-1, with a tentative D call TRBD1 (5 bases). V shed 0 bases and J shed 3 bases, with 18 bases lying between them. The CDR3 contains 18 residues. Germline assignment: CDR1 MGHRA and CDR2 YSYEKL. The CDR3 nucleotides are TGCGCCAGCAGCCAAGATAGGCCAGGGCTTGTCCTCTACAATGAGCAGTTCTTC. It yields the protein CASSQDRPGLVLYNEQFF.

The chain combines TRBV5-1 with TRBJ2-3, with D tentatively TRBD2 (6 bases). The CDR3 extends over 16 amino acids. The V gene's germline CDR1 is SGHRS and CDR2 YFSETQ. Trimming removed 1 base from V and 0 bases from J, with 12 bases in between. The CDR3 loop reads CASSLMRGLSTDTQYF. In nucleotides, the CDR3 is TGCGCCAGCAGCTTGATGCGGGGACTGAGCACAGATACGCAGTATTTT. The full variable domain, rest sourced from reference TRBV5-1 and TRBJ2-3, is KAGVTQTPRYLIKTRGQQVTLSCSPISGHRSVSWYQQTPGQGLQFLFEYFSETQRNKGNFPGRFSGRQFSNSRSEMNVSTLELGDSALYLCASSLMRGLSTDTQYFGPGTRLTVL.

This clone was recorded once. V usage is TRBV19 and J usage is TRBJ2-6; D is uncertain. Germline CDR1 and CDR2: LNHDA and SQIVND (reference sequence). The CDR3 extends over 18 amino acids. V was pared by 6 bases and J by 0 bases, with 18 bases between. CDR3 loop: CASRNGGTLLSGANVLTF. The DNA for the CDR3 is TGTGCCAGTAGAAACGGCGGCACCTTACTCTCTGGGGCCAACGTCCTGACTTTC.

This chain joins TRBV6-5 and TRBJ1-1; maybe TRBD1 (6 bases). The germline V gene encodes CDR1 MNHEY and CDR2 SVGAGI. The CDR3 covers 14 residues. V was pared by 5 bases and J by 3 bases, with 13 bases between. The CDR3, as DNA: TGTGCCAGCAGTCCACACGGACAGCACACTGAAGCTTTCTTT. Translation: CASSPHGQHTEAFF.

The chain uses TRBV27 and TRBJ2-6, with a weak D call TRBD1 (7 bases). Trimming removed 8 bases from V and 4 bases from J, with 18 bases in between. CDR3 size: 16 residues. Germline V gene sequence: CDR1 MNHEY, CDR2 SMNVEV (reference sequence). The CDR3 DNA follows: TGTGCCAGCGGTGTATGGAGGGGGCTAGGGGCCAACGTCCTGACTTTC. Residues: CASGVWRGLGANVLTF.

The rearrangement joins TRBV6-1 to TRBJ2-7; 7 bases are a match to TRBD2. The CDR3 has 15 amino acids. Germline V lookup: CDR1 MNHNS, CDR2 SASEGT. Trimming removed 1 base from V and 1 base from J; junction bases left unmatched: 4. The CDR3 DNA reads TGTGCCAGCAGTGAAGGGTGGGGGGGATCCTACGAGCAGTACTTC. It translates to CASSEGWGGSYEQYF.

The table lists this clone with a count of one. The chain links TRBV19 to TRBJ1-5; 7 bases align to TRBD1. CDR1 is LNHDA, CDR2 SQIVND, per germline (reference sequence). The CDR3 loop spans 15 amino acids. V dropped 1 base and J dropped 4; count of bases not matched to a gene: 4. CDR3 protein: CASSIGGTENQPQHF. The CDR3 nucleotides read TGTGCCAGTAGTATAGGCGGGACAGAAAATCAGCCCCAGCATTTT.

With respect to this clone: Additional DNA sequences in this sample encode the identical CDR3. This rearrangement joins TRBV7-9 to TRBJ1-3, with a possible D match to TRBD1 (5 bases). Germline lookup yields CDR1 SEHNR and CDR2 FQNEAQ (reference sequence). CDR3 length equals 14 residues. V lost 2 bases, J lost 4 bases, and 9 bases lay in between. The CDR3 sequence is CASSLQGTGNTIYF. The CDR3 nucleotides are TGTGCCAGCAGCTTACAGGGAACAGGAAACACCATATATTTT.

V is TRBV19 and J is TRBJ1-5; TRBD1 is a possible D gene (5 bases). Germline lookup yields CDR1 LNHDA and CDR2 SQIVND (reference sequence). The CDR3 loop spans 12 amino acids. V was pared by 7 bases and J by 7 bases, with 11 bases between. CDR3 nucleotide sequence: TGTGCCAGTATGGGGGGTCGGCAGCCCCAGCATTTT. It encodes CASMGGRQPQHF. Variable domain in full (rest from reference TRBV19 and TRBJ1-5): DGGITQSPKYLFRKEGQNVTLSCEQNLNHDAMYWYRQDPGQGLRLIYYSQIVNDFQKGDIAEGYSVSREKKESFPLTVTSAQKNPTAFYLCASMGGRQPQHFGDGTRLSIL.

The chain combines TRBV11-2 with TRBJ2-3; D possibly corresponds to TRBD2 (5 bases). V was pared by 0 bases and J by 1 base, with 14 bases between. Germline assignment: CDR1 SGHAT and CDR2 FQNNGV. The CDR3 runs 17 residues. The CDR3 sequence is CASSLELSVGGTDTQYF. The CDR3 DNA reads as TGTGCCAGCAGCTTAGAGCTTAGCGTCGGAGGCACAGATACGCAGTATTTT.

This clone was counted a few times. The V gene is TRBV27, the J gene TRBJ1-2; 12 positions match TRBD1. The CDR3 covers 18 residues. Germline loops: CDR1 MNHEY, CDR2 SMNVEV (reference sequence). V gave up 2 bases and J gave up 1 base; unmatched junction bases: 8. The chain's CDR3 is CASSLPGTGGPLNYGYTF. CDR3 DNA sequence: TGTGCCAGCAGTTTACCGGGGACAGGGGGCCCCCTTAACTATGGCTACACCTTC.

The CDR3 DNA follows: TGCGCCAGCAGCCAAGAAAGAGCGGGGAGGTCCTACGAGCAGTACTTC. Amino acids: CASSQERAGRSYEQYF. The chain couples TRBV4-1 to TRBJ2-7; 7 nucleotides match TRBD2. CDR1 is MGHRA, CDR2 YSYEKL, per germline. J lost 1 base, V lost 0 bases, and 6 bases had no gene match. The CDR3 loop spans 16 amino acids.

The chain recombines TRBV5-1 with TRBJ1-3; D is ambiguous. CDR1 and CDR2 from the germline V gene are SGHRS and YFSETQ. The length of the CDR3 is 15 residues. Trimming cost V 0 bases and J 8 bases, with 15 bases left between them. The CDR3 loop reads CASSLEVGSTDTIYF. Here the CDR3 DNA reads TGCGCCAGCAGCTTGGAAGTGGGGAGTACTGACACCATATATTTT.

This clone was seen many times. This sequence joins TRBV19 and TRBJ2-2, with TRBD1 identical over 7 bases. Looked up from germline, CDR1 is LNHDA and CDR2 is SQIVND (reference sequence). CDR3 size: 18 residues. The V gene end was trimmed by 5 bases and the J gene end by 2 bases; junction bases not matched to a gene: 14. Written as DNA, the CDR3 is TGTGCCAGTAGTCTTTTGAGGGCCAACAGGGGAAACACCGGGGAGCTGTTTTTT. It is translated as CASSLLRANRGNTGELFF.

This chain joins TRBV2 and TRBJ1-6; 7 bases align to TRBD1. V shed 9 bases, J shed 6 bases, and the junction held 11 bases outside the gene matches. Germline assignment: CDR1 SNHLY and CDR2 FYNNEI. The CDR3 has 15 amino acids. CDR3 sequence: CASDSLGQSNSPLHF. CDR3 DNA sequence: TGTGCCAGTGACTCCCTGGGACAGAGTAATTCACCCCTCCACTTT.

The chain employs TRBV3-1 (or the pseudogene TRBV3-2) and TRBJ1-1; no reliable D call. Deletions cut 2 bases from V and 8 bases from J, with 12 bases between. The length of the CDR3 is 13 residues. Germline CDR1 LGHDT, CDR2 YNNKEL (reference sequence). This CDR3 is CASSQSQVAEAFF. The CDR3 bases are TGTGCCAGCAGCCAATCTCAGGTTGCGGAAGCTTTCTTT.

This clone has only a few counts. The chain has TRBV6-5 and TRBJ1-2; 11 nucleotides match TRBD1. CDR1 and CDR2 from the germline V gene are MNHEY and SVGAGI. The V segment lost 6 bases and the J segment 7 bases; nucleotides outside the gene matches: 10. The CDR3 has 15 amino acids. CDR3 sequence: CASRPNGDRGFGYTF. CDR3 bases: TGTGCCAGCAGACCCAACGGGGACAGGGGGTTTGGCTACACCTTC.

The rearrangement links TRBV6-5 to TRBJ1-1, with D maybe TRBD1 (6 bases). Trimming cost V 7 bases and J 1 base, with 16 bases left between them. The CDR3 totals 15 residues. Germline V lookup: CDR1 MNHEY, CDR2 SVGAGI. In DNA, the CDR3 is TGTGCCAGCACCCCCGGGGGGGGCCGGAACACTGAAGCTTTCTTT. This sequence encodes CASTPGGGRNTEAFF.

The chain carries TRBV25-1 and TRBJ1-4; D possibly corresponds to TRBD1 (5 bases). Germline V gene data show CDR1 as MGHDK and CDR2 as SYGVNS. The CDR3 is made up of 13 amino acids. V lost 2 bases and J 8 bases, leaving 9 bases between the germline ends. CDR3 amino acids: CASSEPGGEKLFF. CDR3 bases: TGTGCCAGCAGTGAACCGGGGGGAGAAAAACTGTTTTTT.

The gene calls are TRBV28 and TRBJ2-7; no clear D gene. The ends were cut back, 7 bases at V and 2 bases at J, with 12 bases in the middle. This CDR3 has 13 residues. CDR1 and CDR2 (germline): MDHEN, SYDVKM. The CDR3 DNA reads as TGTGCCAGCAACCTTGATACAACCTACGAGCAGTACTTC. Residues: CASNLDTTYEQYF.

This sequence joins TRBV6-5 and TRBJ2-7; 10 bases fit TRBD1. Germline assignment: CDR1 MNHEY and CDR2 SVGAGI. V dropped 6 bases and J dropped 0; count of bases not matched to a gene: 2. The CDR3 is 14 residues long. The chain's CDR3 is CASRRTGGSYEQYF. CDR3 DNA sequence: TGTGCCAGCAGAAGGACAGGGGGCTCCTACGAGCAGTACTTC.

In DNA form, the CDR3 reads TGCGCCAGCAGCCTGCGTTCCGGGACAGGAGGACAGCCCCAGCATTTT. Residues: CASSLRSGTGGQPQHF. V usage is TRBV4-1 and J usage is TRBJ1-5; 8 bases match TRBD1. Germline V lookup: CDR1 MGHRA, CDR2 YSYEKL. The V segment lost 4 bases and the J segment 7 bases; nucleotides outside the gene matches: 12. This CDR3 contains 16 residues.

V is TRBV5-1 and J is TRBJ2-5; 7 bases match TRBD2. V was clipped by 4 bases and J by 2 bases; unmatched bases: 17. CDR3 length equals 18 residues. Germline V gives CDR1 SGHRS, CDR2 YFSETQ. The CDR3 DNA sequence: TGCGCCAGCAGCCCAAACGGGGGAGGGGTCTTTAATCAAGAGACCCAGTACTTC. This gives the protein CASSPNGGGVFNQETQYF.

CDR3 sequence: CASRMGHYSGGEQYF. DNA for the CDR3: TGTGCCAGTAGAATGGGACACTACTCAGGCGGCGAGCAGTACTTC. V and J are TRBV19 and TRBJ2-7; weak D call: TRBD1 (6 bases). The ends were cut back, 6 bases at V and 6 bases at J, with 21 bases in the middle. The CDR3 has 15 residues. Germline V gene data show CDR1 as LNHDA and CDR2 as SQIVND (reference sequence).

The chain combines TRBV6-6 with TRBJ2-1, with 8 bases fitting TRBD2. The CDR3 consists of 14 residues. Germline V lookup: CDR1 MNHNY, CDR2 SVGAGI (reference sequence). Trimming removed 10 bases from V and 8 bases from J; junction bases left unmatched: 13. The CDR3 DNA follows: TGTGCCACAGGCAGGACGGGAGGGATTGATGAGCAGTTCTTC. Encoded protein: CATGRTGGIDEQFF.

The CDR3 DNA reads TGCGCCAGCAGTGAACAGGGGGCAACTGAAGCTTTCTTT. Its translation: CASSEQGATEAFF. The chain uses TRBV10-2 and TRBJ1-1, with 9 bases fitting TRBD1. Per germline, CDR1 WSHSY and CDR2 SAAADI. With V trimmed by 3 bases and J by 5 bases, 1 base remained unmatched. The CDR3 length is 13 residues.

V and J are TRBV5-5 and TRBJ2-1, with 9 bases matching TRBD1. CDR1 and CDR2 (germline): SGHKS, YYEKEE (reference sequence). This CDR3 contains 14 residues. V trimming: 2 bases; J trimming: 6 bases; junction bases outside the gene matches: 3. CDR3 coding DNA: TGTGCCAGCAGCTTACAGGGGGCAAGCAATGAGCAGTTCTTC. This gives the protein CASSLQGASNEQFF.